This record covers a single TCR beta chain. Antigen specificity is unknown. This sample is drawn from a study of CD8+ T cells in alopecia areata. General study results and limits: There were also resident alphabeta T cells of normal skin sequenced in scalp samples. Lesional tissue from the scalp (especially in alopecia totalis/universalis) showed higher clonality than normal scalp. Mice showed TCR sharing more clearly than patients did, possibly owing to HLA.

The authors extracted RNA and reverse transcribed it into cDNA as the sequencing template. The method was immunoSEQ multiplex PCR; TCRdb's version includes in-frame clones alone and lacks a portion of them. Among 140,000 or so clones listed, roughly 60% were seen once. PBMC-derived CD4+ and CD8+ T cells were sorted. The TCR sequence derives from a human donor in good health. The sequenced sample was CD8+ T cells sorted from blood.

The CDR3 loop is CASSLVMEGPYF. Here the CDR3 DNA reads TGTGCCAGCAGCTTAGTAATGGAGGGCCCGTACTTC. The genes are TRBV7-8 and TRBJ2-7; weak D call: TRBD2 (6 bases). CDR3 length: 12 residues. Trimming took 1 base from V and 12 from J, leaving 13 bases between them. Germline V CDR1 and CDR2: SGHVS, FQNEAQ.